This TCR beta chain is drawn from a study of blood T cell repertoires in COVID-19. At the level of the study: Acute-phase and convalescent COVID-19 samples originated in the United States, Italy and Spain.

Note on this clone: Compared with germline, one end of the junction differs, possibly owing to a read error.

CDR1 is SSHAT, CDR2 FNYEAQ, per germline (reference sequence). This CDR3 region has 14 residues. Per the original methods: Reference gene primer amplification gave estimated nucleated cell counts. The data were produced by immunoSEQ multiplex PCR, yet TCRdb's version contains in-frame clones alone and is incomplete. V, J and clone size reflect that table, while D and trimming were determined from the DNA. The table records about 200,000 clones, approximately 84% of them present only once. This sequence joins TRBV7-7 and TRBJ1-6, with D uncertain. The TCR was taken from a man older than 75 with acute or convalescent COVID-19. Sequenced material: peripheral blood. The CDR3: CASSLGRVRSPLHF. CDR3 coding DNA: TGTGCTAGCAGCTTAGGGAGGGTTCGCTCACCCCTCCACTTT.